One and the same sample provided the 8 T cell receptor beta chains below, sequenced in a study of shared clonotypes between healthy human individuals. It was CD45RO-negative cells, positively selected for CCR7, that made up naive CD8 cells, with terminally differentiated effector memory CD45RA+ cells excluded. The repertoire was sequenced with immunoSEQ multiplex PCR; TCRdb's copy has only in-frame clones and lacks some. This repertoire shows approximately 1.9 million clones, roughly 93% found once; its top ten account for under 2%. Source material: naive CD8+ T cells from PBMCs. Receptors originate from a man younger than 35 in good health. Some clones in this sample may be carry-over from other donors' samples.

CDR3 bases: TGTGCCAGCAGTGATGGGACACCGAACACCGGGGAGCTGTTTTTT. It encodes CASSDGTPNTGELFF. This sequence joins TRBV6-1 and TRBJ2-2, with D tentatively TRBD1 (6 bases). The V end lost 3 bases, the J end lost 0 bases, and 8 bases lay between the germline ends. This CDR3 contains 15 residues. Germline CDR1 reads MNHNS; CDR2 reads SASEGT.

V is TRBV28 and J is TRBJ1-5; the D is unclear. V was pared by 6 bases and J by 0 bases, with 9 bases between. This CDR3 is built from 14 residues. Looked up from germline, CDR1 is MDHEN and CDR2 is SYDVKM. CDR3 residues: CASSLTYSNQPQHF. CDR3 sequence (DNA): TGTGCCAGCAGCCTGACCTATAGCAATCAGCCCCAGCATTTT.

The chain carries TRBV27 and TRBJ2-1; D uncertain. Trimming left V 5 bases short and J 2 bases short, with 19 bases between. From germline, CDR1 is MNHEY and CDR2 SMNVEV (reference sequence). The CDR3 length is 17 residues. The CDR3 loop reads CASSPAFVRSPYNEQFF. The CDR3 DNA is TGTGCCAGCAGTCCCGCATTCGTCAGGAGCCCCTACAATGAGCAGTTCTTC.

The rearrangement links TRBV27 to TRBJ2-5, with D tentatively TRBD1 (5 bases). Germline-derived CDR1 and CDR2 are MNHEY and SMNVEV (reference sequence). The V and J ends lost 4 bases and 4 bases respectively, with 16 bases between them. The CDR3 is 15 residues long. The CDR3 region has the DNA TGTGCCAGCAGTTGGGGTCAGGGTTCGCCAGAGACCCAGTACTTC. As protein: CASSWGQGSPETQYF.

The chain recombines TRBV7-9 with TRBJ1-4; no definite D call. Germline CDR1 SEHNR, CDR2 FQNEAQ (reference sequence). The V end lost 5 bases, the J end lost 8 bases, and 9 bases lay between the germline ends. The CDR3 totals 12 residues. The chain's CDR3 is CASSLGAEKLFF. CDR3 bases: TGTGCCAGCAGCCTTGGTGCAGAAAAACTGTTTTTT.

The gene calls are TRBV6-1 and TRBJ1-1, with D possibly being TRBD1 (5 bases). From germline, CDR1 is MNHNS and CDR2 SASEGT. V lost 5 bases and J 4 bases, leaving 11 bases between the germline ends. This CDR3 region has 13 residues. CDR3 region: CASSPRGSTEAFF. The CDR3, as DNA: TGTGCCAGCAGTCCCCGGGGGAGCACTGAAGCTTTCTTT.

To note about this clone: This same CDR3 is encoded by further DNA sequences in the sample. The chain is built from TRBV2 and TRBJ2-7; D gene unclear. CDR3 length: 11 residues. The V gene's germline CDR1 is SNHLY and CDR2 FYNNEI. V dropped 3 bases and J dropped 7 bases, with 7 bases sitting between them. Here the CDR3 DNA reads TGTGCCAGCAGTGACGGGTATGAGCAGTACTTC. It is translated as CASSDGYEQYF.

The chain is built from TRBV27 and TRBJ2-7; 8 bases align to TRBD1. Germline lookup yields CDR1 MNHEY and CDR2 SMNVEV (reference sequence). The V and J ends lost 5 bases and 3 bases, in that order; junction bases with no gene match: 9. This CDR3 is built from 15 residues. The CDR3 loop reads CASSPQRDRHYEQYF. The DNA of the CDR3 is TGTGCCAGCAGTCCACAACGGGACAGGCACTACGAGCAGTACTTC.